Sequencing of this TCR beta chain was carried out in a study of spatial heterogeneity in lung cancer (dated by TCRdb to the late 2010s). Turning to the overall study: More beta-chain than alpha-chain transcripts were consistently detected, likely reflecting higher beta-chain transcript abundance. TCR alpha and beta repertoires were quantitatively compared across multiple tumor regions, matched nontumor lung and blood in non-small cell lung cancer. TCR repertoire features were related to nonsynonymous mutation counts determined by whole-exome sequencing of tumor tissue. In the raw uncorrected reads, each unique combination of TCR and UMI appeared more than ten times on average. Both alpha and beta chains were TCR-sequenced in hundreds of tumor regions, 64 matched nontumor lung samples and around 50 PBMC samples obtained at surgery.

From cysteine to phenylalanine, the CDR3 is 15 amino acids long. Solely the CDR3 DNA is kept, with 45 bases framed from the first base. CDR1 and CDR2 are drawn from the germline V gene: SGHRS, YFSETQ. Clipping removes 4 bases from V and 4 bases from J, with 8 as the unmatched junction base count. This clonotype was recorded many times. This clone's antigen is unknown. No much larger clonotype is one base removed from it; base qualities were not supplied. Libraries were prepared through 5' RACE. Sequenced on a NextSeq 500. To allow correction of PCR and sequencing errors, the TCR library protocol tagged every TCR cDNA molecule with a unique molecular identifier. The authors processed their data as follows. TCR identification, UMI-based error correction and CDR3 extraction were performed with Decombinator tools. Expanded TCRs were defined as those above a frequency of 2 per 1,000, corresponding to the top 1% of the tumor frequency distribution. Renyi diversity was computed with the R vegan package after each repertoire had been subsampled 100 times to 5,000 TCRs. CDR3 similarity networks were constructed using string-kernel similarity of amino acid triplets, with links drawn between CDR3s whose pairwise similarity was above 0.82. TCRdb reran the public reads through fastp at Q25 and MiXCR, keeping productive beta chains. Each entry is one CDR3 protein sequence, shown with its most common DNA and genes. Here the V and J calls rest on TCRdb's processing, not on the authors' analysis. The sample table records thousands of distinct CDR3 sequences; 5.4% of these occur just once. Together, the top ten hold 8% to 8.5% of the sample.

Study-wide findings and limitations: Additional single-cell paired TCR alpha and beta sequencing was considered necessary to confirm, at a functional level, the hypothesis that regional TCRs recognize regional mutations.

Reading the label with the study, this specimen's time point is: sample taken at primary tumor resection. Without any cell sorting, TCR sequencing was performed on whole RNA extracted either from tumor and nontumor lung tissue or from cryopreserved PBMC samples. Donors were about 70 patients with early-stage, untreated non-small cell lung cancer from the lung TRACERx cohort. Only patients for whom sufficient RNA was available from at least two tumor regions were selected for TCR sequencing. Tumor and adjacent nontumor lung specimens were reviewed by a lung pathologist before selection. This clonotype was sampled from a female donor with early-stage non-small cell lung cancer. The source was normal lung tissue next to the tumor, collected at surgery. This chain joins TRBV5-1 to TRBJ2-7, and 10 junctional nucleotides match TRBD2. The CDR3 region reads CASSQSGRGSYEQYF. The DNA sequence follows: TGCGCCAGCAGCCAGAGCGGGAGGGGGTCGTACGAGCAGTACTTC. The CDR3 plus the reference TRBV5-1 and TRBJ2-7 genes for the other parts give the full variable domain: KAGVTQTPRYLIKTRGQQVTLSCSPISGHRSVSWYQQTPGQGLQFLFEYFSETQRNKGNFPGRFSGRQFSNSRSEMNVSTLELGDSALYLCASSQSGRGSYEQYFGPGTRLTVT.